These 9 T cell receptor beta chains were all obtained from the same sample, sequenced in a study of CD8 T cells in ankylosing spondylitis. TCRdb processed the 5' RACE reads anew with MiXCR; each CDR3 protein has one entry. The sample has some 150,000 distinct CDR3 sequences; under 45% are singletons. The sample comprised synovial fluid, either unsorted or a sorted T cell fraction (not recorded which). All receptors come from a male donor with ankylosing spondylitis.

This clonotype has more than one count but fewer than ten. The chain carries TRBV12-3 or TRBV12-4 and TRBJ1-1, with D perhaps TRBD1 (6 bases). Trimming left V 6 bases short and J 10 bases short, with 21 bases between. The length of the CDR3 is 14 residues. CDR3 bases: TGTGCCAGCAGGTCCGGGACACCTCTTCAGGGAGCTTTCTTT. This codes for CASRSGTPLQGAFF.

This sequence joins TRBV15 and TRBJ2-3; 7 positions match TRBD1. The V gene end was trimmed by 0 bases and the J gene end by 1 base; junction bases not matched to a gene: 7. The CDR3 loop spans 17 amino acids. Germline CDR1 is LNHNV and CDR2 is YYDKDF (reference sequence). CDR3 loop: CATSRDRRDSCTDTQYF. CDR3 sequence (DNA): TGTGCCACCAGCAGAGATCGTCGGGACAGCTGCACAGATACGCAGTATTTT.

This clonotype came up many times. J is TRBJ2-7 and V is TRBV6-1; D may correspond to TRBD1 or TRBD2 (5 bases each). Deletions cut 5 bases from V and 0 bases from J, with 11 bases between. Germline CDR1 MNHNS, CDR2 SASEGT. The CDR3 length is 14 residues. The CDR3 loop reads CASSPLGTSYEQYF. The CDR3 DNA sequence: TGTGCCAGCAGTCCACTAGGGACCTCCTACGAGCAGTACTTC.

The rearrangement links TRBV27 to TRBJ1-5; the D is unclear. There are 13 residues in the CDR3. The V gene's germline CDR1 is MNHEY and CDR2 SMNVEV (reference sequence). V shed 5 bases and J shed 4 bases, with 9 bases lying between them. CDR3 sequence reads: CASSRLLNQPQHF. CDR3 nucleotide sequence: TGTGCCAGCAGTCGACTTTTAAATCAGCCCCAGCATTTT.

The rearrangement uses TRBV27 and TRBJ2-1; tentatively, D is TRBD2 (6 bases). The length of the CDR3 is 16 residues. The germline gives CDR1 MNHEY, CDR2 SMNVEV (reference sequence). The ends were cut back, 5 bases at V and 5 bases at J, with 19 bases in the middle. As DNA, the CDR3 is TGTGCCAGCAGTCCCTATTTTTGGGGGACTCACAATGAGCAGTTCTTC. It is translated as CASSPYFWGTHNEQFF.

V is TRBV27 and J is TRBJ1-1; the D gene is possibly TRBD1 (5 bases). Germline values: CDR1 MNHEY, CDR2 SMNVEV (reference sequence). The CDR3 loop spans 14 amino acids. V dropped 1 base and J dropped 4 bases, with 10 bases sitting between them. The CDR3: CASSLWDGSTEAFF. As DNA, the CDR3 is TGTGCCAGCAGTTTATGGGACGGGTCCACTGAAGCTTTCTTT.

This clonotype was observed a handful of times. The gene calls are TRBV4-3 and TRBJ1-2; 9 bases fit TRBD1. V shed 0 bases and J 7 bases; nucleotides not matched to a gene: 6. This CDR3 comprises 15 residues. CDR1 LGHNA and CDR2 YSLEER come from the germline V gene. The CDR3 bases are TGCGCCAGCAGCCAAGATGGACAGGGGAGCTTTGGCTACACCTTC. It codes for CASSQDGQGSFGYTF.

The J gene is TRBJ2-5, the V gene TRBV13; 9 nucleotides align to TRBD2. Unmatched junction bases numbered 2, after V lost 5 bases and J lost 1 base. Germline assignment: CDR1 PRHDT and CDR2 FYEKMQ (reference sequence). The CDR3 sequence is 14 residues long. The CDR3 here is CASSASGAQETQYF. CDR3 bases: TGTGCCAGCAGCGCTAGCGGGGCCCAAGAGACCCAGTACTTC.

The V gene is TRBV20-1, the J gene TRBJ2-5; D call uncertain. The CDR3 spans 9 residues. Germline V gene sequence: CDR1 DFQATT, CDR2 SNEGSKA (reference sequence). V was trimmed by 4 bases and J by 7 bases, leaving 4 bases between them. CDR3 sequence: CSATATQYF. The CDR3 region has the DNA TGCAGTGCTACGGCGACCCAGTACTTC.